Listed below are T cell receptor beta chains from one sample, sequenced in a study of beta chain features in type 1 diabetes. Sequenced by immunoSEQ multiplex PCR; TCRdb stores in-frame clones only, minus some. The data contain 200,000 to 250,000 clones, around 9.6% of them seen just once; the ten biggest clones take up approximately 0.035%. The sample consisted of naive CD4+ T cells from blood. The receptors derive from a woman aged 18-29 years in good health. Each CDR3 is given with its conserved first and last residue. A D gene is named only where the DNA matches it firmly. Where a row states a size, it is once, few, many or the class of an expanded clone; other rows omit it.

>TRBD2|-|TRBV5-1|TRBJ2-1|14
CASSLSGAWSEQFF
TGCGCCAGCAGCTTGAGCGGGGCTTGGAGTGAGCAGTTCTTC
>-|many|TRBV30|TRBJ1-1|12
CAWIQGGTEAFF
TGTGCCTGGATTCAGGGAGGCACTGAAGCTTTCTTT
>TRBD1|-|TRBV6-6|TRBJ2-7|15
CASSYPQGKVDEQYF
TGTGCCAGCAGTTACCCACAGGGGAAGGTCGACGAGCAGTACTTC
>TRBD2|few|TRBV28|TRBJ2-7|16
CASSSPGLATRYEQYF
TGTGCCAGCAGTTCCCCTGGACTAGCGACTAGGTACGAGCAGTACTTC
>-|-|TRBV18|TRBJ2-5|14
CASSKDSDQETQYF
TGTGCCAGCTCAAAGGACAGCGATCAAGAGACCCAGTACTTC
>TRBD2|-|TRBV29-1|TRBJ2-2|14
CSGSRLAGAGELFF
TGCAGCGGAAGTAGGCTAGCGGGAGCCGGGGAGCTGTTTTTT
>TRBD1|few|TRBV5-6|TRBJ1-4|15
CASSGRDRANEKLFF
TGTGCCAGCAGCGGCCGGGACAGGGCTAATGAAAAACTGTTTTTT
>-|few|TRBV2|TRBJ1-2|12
CASSGRVRGYTF
TGTGCCAGCAGTGGGAGGGTCCGTGGCTACACCTTC
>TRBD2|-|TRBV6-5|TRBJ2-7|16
CASSYLVAGGGYEQYF
TGTGCCAGCAGTTACCTAGTAGCGGGAGGTGGATACGAGCAGTACTTC
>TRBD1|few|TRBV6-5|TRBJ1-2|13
CASSYRQGYGYTF
TGTGCCAGCAGTTACCGACAGGGGTATGGCTACACCTTC
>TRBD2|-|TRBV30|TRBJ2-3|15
CAWSTGGSGTDTQYF
TGTGCCTGGTCGACCGGGGGGTCGGGCACAGATACGCAGTATTTT
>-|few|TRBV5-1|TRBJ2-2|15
CASSLGTVEAGELFF
TGCGCCAGCAGCTTGGGGACAGTAGAGGCCGGGGAGCTGTTTTTT
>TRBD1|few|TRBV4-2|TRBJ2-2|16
CASSQDRGQGTGELFF
TGTGCCAGCAGCCAAGATCGGGGACAGGGGACCGGGGAGCTGTTTTTT
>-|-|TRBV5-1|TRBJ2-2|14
CASSLQGNTGELFF
TGCGCCAGCAGCTTACAGGGGAACACCGGGGAGCTGTTTTTT
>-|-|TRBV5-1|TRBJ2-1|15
CASSLNRGTLNEQFF
TGCGCCAGCAGCTTGAATCGGGGAACCTTGAATGAGCAGTTCTTC
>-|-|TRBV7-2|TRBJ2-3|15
CASSLGWRDTDTQYF
TGTGCCAGCAGCTTAGGGTGGCGGGACACAGATACGCAGTATTTT
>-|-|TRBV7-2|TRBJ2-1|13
CASSSRSGNEQFF
TGTGCCAGCAGCTCAAGGTCGGGCAATGAGCAGTTCTTC
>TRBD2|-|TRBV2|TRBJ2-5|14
CASRSAGGGETQYF
TGTGCCAGCAGGAGCGCGGGAGGAGGGGAGACCCAGTACTTC
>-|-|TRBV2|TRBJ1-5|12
CASTLSNQPQHF
TGTGCCAGCACTTTATCCAATCAGCCCCAGCATTTT
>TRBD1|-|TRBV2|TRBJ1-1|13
CASTGQLNTEAFF
TGTGCCAGCACGGGACAGTTGAACACTGAAGCTTTCTTT
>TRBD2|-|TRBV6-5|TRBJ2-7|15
CASSPPTSGDHEQYF
TGTGCCAGCAGTCCCCCGACTAGCGGGGACCACGAGCAGTACTTC
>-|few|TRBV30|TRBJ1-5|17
CAWSSIGGGRSNQPQHF
TGTGCCTGGAGTTCCATCGGGGGGGGCCGCAGCAATCAGCCCCAGCATTTT
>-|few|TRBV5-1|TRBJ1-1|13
CASSPTPNTEAFF
TGCGCCAGCAGCCCCACACCGAACACTGAAGCTTTCTTT
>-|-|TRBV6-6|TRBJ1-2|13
CASGGAIGYGYTF
TGTGCCAGCGGGGGGGCAATCGGCTATGGCTACACCTTC
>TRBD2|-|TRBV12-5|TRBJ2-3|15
CASGLDGGGANTQYF
TGTGCTAGTGGTTTGGACGGCGGGGGGGCGAATACGCAGTATTTT
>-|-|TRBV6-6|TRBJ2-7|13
CASSYSEENEQYF
TGTGCCAGCAGTTACTCGGAGGAAAACGAGCAGTACTTC
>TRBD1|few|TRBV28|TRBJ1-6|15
CASSLSAGGNSPLHF
TGTGCCAGCAGTTTATCGGCAGGGGGAAATTCACCCCTCCACTTT
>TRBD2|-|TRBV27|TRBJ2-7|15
CASSWAGTSGYEQYF
TGTGCCAGCAGTTGGGCCGGGACTAGTGGCTACGAGCAGTACTTC
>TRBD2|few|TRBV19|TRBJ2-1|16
CASSIWPLAGYNEQFF
TGTGCCAGTAGTATATGGCCCCTAGCGGGCTACAATGAGCAGTTCTTC
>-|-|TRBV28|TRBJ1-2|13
CASKRYRDYGYTF
TGTGCCAGCAAGCGTTACAGGGACTATGGCTACACCTTC
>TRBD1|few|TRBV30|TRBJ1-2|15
CAWSVLGQGDYGYTF
TGTGCCTGGAGTGTCCTAGGACAGGGAGACTATGGCTACACCTTC
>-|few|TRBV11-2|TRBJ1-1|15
CASSFGRGMNTEAFF
TGTGCCAGCAGCTTTGGTCGCGGCATGAACACTGAAGCTTTCTTT
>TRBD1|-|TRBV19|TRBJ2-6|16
CASSSHRGSGANVLTF
TGTGCCAGTAGTAGCCACAGGGGATCTGGGGCCAACGTCCTGACTTTC
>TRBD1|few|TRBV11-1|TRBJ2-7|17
CASSLVPGGFGSYEQYF
TGTGCCAGCAGCTTAGTCCCAGGGGGTTTTGGATCCTACGAGCAGTACTTC
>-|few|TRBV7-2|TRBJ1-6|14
CASSLQAANSPLHF
TGTGCCAGCAGCCTCCAGGCCGCGAATTCACCCCTCCACTTT
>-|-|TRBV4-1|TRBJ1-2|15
CASSQDTRAHYGYTF
TGCGCCAGCAGCCAAGATACCAGGGCCCACTATGGCTACACCTTC
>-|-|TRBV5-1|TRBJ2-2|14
CASSPGSVAGELFF
TGCGCCAGCAGTCCCGGCAGCGTGGCCGGGGAGCTGTTTTTT
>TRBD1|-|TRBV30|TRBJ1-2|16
CAWLSPRAGGESGYTF
TGTGCCTGGCTCTCACCCCGGGCAGGGGGCGAGTCGGGCTACACCTTC
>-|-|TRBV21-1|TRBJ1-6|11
CASSKRGTLHF
TGTGCCAGCAGCAAAAGGGGCACCCTCCACTTT
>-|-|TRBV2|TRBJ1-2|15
CASSVTREPNYGYTF
TGTGCCAGCAGTGTGACAAGAGAGCCTAACTATGGCTACACCTTC
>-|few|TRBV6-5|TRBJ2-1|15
CASFTPASRDNEQFF
TGTGCCAGCTTCACCCCGGCTAGCCGGGACAATGAGCAGTTCTTC
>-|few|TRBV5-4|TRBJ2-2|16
CASSLAAGQWTGELFF
TGTGCCAGCAGCTTGGCCGCAGGGCAGTGGACCGGGGAGCTGTTTTTT
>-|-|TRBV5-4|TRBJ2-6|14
CASSWSSGANVLTF
TGTGCCAGCAGCTGGAGCTCTGGGGCCAACGTCCTGACTTTC
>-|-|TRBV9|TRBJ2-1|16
CASSVGGRGDYNEQFF
TGTGCCAGCAGCGTAGGGGGCAGGGGGGATTACAATGAGCAGTTCTTC
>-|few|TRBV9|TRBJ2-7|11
CASSPTYEQYF
TGTGCCAGCAGCCCCACCTACGAGCAGTACTTC
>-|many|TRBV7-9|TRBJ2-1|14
CASSLAGRQGEQFF
TGTGCCAGCAGCTTAGCTGGACGGCAGGGCGAGCAGTTCTTC
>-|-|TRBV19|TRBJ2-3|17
CASSLPDSLTSTDTQYF
TGTGCCAGTAGTTTACCGGACAGCCTAACTAGCACAGATACGCAGTATTTT
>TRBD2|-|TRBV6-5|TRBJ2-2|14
CASGREVNTGELFF
TGTGCCAGCGGGCGGGAGGTCAACACCGGGGAGCTGTTTTTT
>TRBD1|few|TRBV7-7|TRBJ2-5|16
CASSPSGTGVIETQYF
TGTGCTAGCAGCCCTAGTGGGACAGGGGTAATCGAGACCCAGTACTTC
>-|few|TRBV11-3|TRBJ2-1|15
CASSQSGGNYNEQFF
TGTGCCAGCAGCCAGTCTGGCGGGAACTACAATGAGCAGTTCTTC